Sequencing of this TCR beta chain was carried out in a study of T cells in Graves' hyperthyroidism and ophthalmopathy. Using RNA transcripts as the source, TCR beta CDR3 regions were amplified. Using the HTBI primer set, a first-round RT-PCR was run on the TCR CDR3. TCRdb called the multiplex PCR reads again in MiXCR, with one record for every CDR3 protein. Of under 450,000 distinct CDR3 sequences listed, roughly 14% are singletons. Germline CDR1 MGHRA, CDR2 YSYEKL. Trimming removed 0 bases from V and 5 bases from J, with 5 bases in between. The length of the CDR3 is 13 residues. The sample comprised blood. V gene TRBV4-1 combines with J gene TRBJ2-1; unclear D gene. This sequence originates from a woman under 30 with Graves' hyperthyroidism. The CDR3 is CASSQEENNEQFF. The CDR3 DNA is TGCGCCAGCAGCCAAGAGGAGAACAATGAGCAGTTCTTC.